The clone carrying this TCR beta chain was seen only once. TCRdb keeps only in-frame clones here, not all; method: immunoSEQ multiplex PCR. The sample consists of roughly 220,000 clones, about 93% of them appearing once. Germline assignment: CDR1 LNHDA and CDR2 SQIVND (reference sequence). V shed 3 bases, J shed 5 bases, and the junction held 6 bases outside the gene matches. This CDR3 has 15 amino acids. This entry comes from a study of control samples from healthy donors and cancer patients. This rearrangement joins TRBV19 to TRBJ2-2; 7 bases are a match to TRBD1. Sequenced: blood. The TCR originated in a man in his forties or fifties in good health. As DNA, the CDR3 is TGTGCCAGTAGTATCAAGGGGACAGAAACCGGGGAGCTGTTTTTT. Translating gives CASSIKGTETGELFF. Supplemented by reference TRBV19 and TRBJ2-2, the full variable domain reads DGGITQSPKYLFRKEGQNVTLSCEQNLNHDAMYWYRQDPGQGLRLIYYSQIVNDFQKGDIAEGYSVSREKKESFPLTVTSAQKNPTAFYLCASSIKGTETGELFFGEGSRLTVL.